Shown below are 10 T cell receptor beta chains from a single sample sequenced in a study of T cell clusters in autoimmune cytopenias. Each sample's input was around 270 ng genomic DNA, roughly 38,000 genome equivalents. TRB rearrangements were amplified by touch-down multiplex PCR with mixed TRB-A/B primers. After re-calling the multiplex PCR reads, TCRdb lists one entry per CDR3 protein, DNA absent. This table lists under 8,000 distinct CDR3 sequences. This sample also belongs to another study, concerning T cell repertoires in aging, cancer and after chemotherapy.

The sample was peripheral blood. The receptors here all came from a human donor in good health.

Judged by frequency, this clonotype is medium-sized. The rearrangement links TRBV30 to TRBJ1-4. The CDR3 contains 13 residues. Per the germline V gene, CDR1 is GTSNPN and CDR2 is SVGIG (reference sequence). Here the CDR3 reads CAWSFRLNEKLFF.

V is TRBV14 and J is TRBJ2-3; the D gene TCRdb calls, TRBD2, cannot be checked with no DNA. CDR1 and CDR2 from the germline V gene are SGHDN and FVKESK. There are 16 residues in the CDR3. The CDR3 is CASSRLAGGRTDTQYF.

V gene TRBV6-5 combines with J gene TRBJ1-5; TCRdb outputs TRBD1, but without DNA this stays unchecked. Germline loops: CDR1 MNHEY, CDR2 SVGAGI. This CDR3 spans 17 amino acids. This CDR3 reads CASSEVGGGGSNQPQHF.

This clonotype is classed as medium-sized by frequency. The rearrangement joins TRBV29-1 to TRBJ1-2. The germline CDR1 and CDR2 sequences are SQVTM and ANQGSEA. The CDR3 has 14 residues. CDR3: CSVEEAGITMGYTF.

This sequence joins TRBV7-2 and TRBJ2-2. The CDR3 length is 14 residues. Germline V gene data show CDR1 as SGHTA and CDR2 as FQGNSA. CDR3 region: CASSLSTDTGELFF.

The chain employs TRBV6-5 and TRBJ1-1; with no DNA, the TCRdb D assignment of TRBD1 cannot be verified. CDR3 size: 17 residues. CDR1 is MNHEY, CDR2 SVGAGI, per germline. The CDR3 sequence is CASSYSGHGDGNTEAFF.

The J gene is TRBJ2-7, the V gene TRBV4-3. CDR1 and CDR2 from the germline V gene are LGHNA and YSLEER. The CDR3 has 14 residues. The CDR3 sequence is CASSQDNRVYEQYF.

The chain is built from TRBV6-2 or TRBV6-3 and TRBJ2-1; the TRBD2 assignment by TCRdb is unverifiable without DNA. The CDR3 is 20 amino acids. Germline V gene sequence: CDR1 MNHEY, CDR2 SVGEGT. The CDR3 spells CASSYSIGRLAGGPYNEQFF.

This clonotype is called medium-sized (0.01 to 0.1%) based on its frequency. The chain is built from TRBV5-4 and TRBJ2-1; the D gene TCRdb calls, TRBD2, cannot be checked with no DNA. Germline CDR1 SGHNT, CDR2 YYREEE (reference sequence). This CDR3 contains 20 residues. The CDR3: CASSLRRTSGGGVSYNEQFF. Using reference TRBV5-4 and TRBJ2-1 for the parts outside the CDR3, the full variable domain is ETGVTQSPTHLIKTRGQQVTLRCSSQSGHNTVSWYQQALGQGPQFIFQYYREEENGRGNFPPRFSGLQFPNYSSELNVNALELDDSALYLCASSLRRTSGGGVSYNEQFFGPGTRLTVL.

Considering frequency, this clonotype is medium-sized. CDR3 residues: CASGAGGIDTQYF. This rearrangement joins TRBV6-4 to TRBJ2-3; TCRdb's D gene call, TRBD2, goes unchecked for lack of DNA. Germline CDR1 is MRHNA and CDR2 is SNTAGT. The CDR3 runs to 13 residues.